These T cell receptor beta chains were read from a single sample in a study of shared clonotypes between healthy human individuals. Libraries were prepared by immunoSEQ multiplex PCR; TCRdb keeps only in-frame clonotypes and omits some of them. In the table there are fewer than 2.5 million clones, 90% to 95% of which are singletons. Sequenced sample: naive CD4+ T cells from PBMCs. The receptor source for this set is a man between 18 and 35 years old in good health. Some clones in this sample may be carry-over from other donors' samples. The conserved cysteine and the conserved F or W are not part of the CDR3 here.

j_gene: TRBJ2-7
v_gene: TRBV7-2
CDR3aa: ASSLGDGYEQY

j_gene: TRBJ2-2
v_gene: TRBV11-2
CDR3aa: ASSLSGSIHTGELF

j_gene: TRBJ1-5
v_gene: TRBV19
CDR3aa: ASSNRGPSSGNQPQH

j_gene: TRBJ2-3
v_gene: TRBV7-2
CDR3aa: ASSLRMLASTDTQY

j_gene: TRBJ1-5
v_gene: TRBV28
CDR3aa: ASSTSNQPQH

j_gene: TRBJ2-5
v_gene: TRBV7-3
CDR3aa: ASSSRPLLAGGIETQY

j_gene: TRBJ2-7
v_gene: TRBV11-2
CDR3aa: ASSPGASGSYEQY

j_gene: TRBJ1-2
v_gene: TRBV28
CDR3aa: ASSPRTGTNYGYT

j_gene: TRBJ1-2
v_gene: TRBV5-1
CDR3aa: ASSLSGANYGYT

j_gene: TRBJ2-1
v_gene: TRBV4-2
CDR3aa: ASSQEAVTRPTGQF

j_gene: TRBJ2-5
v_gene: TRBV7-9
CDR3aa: ASSLRLAGETQY

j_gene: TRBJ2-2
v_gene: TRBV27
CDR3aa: ASKQTGLANTGELF

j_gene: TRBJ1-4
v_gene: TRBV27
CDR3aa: ASSLSGAATNEKLF

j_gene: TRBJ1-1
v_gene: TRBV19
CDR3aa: ASSTTDKTEAF

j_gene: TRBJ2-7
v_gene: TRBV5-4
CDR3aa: ASSPGGKLAGALEQY

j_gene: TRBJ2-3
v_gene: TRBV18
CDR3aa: ASSPLTGTGTDTQY

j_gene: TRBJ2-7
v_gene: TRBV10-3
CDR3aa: AISEIQQDYEQY

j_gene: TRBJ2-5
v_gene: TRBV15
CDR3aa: ATRGAGRETQY

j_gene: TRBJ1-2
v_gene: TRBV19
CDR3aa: ASRLGQAIGYGYT

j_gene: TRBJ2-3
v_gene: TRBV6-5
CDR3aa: ASSSHRGADTQY

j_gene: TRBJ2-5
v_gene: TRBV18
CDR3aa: ASSPGWQETQY

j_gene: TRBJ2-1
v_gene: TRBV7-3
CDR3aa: ASSLPTPYNNEQF

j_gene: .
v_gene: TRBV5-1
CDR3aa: ASSLAQEYEQY

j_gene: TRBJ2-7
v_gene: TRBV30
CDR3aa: AWSLLAGGPYEQY

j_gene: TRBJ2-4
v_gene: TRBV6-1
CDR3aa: ASSELEGGREWVENIQY

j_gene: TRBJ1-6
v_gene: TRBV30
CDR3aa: AWKDRRGSYNSPLH

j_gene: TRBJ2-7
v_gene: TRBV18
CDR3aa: ASSPAVGLEGYEQY

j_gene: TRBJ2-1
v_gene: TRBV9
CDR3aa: ASSASVAYNEQF

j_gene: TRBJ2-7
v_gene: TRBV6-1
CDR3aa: ASRTPGGRDYEQY

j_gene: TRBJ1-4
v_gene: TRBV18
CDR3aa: ASSLVQGIMNEKLF

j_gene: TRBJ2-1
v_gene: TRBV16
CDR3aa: ASSPRVREQF

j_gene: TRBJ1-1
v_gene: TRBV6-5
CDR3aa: ASSYSPGPEAF

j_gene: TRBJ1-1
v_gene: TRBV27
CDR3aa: ASTTSGTGALGAEAF

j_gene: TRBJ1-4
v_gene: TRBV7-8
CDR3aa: ASRLTGTLLNEKLF

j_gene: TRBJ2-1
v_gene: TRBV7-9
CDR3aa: ASSPSGTSGEQF

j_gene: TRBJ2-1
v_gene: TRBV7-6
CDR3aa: ASSLYPSRAGYNEQF

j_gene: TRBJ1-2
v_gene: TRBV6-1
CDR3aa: ASSESLNYGYT

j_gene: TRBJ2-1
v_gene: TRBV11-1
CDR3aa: ASSLGSLAGGPGYNEQF

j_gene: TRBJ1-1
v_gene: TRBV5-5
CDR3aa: ASSFLDREEAF

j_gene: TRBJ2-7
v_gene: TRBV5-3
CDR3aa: ARRPRFV

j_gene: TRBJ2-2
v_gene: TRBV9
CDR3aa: ASRGSSTGELF

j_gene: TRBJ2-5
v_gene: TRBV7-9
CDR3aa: ASSLSGEETQY

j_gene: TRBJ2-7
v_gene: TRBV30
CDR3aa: AWSVGPGGGHYEQY

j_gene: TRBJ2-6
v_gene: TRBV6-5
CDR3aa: ASRQGVGANVLT

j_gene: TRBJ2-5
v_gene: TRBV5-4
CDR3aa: ASSLWGGETQY

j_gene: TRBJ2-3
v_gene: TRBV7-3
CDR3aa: ASSSFGTDTQY

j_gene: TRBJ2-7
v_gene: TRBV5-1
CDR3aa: ASSLEPGAYEQY

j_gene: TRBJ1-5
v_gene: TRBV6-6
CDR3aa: ASSYRGYNQPQH

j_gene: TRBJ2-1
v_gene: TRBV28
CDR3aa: ASAKAAQGVYEQF

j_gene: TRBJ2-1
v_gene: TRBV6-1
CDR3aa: ASSEHKREENNEQF

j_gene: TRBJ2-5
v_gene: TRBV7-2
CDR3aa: ASSLRLSETQY

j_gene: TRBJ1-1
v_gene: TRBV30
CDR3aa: AWSVLSGPNVNTEAF

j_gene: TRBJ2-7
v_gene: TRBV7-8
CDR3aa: ASRPTGQSYEQY

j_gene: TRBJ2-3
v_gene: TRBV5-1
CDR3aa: ASSSLRLDPDTQY

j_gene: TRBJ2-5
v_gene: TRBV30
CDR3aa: AWTGGGETQY

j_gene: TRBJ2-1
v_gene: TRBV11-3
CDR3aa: ASSLEGTSDYNEQF

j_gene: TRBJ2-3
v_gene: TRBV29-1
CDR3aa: SVLAASTDTQY

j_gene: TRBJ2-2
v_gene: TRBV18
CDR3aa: ASSTNTGELF

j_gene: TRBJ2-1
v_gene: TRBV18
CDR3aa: ASSRGYNEQF